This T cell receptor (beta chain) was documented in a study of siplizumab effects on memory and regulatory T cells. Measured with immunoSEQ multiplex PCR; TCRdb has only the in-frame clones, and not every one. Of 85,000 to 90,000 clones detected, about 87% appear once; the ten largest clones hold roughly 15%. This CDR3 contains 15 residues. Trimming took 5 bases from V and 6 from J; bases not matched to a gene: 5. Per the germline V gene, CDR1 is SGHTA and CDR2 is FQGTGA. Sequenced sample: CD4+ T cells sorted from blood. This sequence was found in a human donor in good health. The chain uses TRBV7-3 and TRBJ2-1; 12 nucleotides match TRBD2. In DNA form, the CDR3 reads TGTGCCAGCAGCGTGACTAGCGGGAGAGGCAATGAGCAGTTCTTC. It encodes CASSVTSGRGNEQFF.